The 5 T cell receptor beta chains presented below share a single source sample, sequenced in a study of blood T cell repertoires in COVID-19. The data were produced by immunoSEQ multiplex PCR, yet TCRdb's version contains in-frame clones alone and is incomplete. The top ten clones hold more than 4.5% of a sample with 200,000 to 300,000 clones, roughly 85% of them seen once. The source material was peripheral blood. Receptors originate from a man aged 50 to 60 with COVID-19, enrolled during active disease.

The chain recombines TRBV5-1 with TRBJ2-1; D is ambiguous. The CDR3 loop spans 15 amino acids. The germline CDR1 and CDR2 sequences are SGHRS and YFSETQ. Trimming removed 3 bases from V and 1 base from J, with 11 bases in between. The CDR3, as DNA: TGCGCCAGCAGCTCTGACTCTACGTCCTACAATGAGCAGTTCTTC. Translation: CASSSDSTSYNEQFF.

J is TRBJ2-3 and V is TRBV7-9; D perhaps matches TRBD2 (5 bases). In germline, CDR1 is SEHNR, CDR2 FQNEAQ (reference sequence). There are 17 residues in the CDR3. Trimming took 5 bases from V and 2 from J, leaving 20 bases between them. The CDR3 sequence is CASSPPLGSEPTDTQYF. In nucleotides, the CDR3 is TGTGCCAGCAGCCCCCCCCTGGGTAGCGAACCCACAGATACGCAGTATTTT. Full variable domain (outside the CDR3, taken from reference TRBV7-9 and TRBJ2-3): DTGVSQNPRHKITKRGQNVTFRCDPISEHNRLYWYRQTLGQGPEFLTYFQNEAQLEKSRLLSDRFSAERPKGSFSTLEIQRTEQGDSAMYLCASSPPLGSEPTDTQYFGPGTRLTVL.

The chain carries TRBV28 and TRBJ2-7; possibly TRBD1 for D (6 bases). The V end was cut by 4 bases, the J end by 2 bases, with 12 bases between. Germline V gene sequence: CDR1 MDHEN, CDR2 SYDVKM. The CDR3 contains 14 residues. The CDR3 region is CASSSAQGPYEQYF. The CDR3 nucleotides read TGTGCCAGCAGTTCAGCACAGGGTCCCTACGAGCAGTACTTC.

The genes are TRBV11-3 and TRBJ2-2, with D unclear. The CDR3 has 16 residues. CDR1 is SGHNT and CDR2 is YENEEA in the germline V gene. V was shortened by 1 base and J by 7 bases, with 16 bases between the two germline ends. The DNA of the CDR3 is TGTGCCAGCAGCTTAGGATCAGGCCCCCGTTACGGGGAGCTGTTTTTT. It specifies CASSLGSGPRYGELFF.

The chain employs TRBV11-2 and TRBJ2-4, with TRBD2 matching 12 bases. The CDR3 has 17 residues. The V segment lost 5 bases and the J segment 8 bases; nucleotides outside the gene matches: 13. Looked up from germline, CDR1 is SGHAT and CDR2 is FQNNGV. The CDR3 sequence is CASSQNGLAGLGDIQYF. As DNA, the CDR3 is TGTGCCAGCAGCCAGAACGGACTAGCGGGATTAGGGGACATTCAGTACTTC.